The 5 T cell receptor beta chains listed next were all sequenced from one sample in a study of blood T cell repertoires in COVID-19. The protocol was immunoSEQ multiplex PCR, while the TCRdb copy is restricted to in-frame clones and leaves out a portion. There are around 70,000 clones in the sample; 87% occur only once, and roughly 6.5% lies in the top ten. The sequencing input was peripheral blood. These receptors originate from a man in his fifties with active COVID-19.

This clone occurred once. The V and J genes are TRBV9 and TRBJ1-2, with 9 bases fitting TRBD1. With V trimmed by 6 bases and J by 4 bases, 28 bases remained unmatched. CDR1 SGDLS and CDR2 YYNGEE come from the germline V gene. The CDR3 covers 21 residues. CDR3 residues: CASNPPGQGPLTLTICYGYTF. In DNA form, the CDR3 reads TGTGCCAGCAATCCTCCGGGACAGGGTCCTCTAACACTAACTATTTGCTATGGCTACACCTTC.

This clone was counted a few times. This sequence joins TRBV7-2 and TRBJ2-7, with 7 bases lining up with TRBD1. The V and J ends lost 4 bases and 2 bases, in that order; junction bases with no gene match: 5. Germline CDR1 is SGHTA and CDR2 is FQGNSA. The CDR3 has 14 residues. The CDR3 DNA reads as TGTGCCAGCAGCTCTACAGGGGTGCCCTACGAGCAGTACTTC. Its protein is CASSSTGVPYEQYF. Looking up the rest from reference TRBV7-2 and TRBJ2-7 gives the full variable domain: GAGVSQSPSNKVTEKGKDVELRCDPISGHTALYWYRQSLGQGLEFLIYFQGNSAPDKSGLPSDRFSAERTGGSVSTLTIQRTQQEDSAVYLCASSSTGVPYEQYFGPGTRLTVT.

This chain joins TRBV6-2 or TRBV6-3 and TRBJ2-5, with D perhaps TRBD2 (5 bases). Germline V gene data show CDR1 as MNHEY and CDR2 as SVGEGT. V lost 1 base and J lost 5, with 17 bases in between. The CDR3 loop spans 16 amino acids. The CDR3 nucleotides read TGTGCCAGCAGTTACTGGGAGTCTGGGAACTCCGAGACCCAGTACTTC. Residues: CASSYWESGNSETQYF.

V usage is TRBV7-9 and J usage is TRBJ1-2; D is possibly TRBD1 (5 bases). CDR3 length: 14 amino acids. Germline V CDR1 and CDR2: SEHNR, FQNEAQ (reference sequence). The germline V and J ends were trimmed by 6 bases and 5 bases, with 16 bases remaining between them. The CDR3, as DNA: TGTGCCAGCAGTTATGGGGACCGGGGGTATGGCTACACCTTC. Protein sequence: CASSYGDRGYGYTF.

The rearrangement links TRBV28 to TRBJ1-1; D remains unclear. CDR3 length: 13 residues. Germline-derived CDR1 and CDR2 are MDHEN and SYDVKM. Trimming removed 7 bases from V and 3 bases from J, with 12 bases in between. In DNA form, the CDR3 reads TGTGCCAGCACCCTCGTACGGTACACTGAAGCTTTCTTT. Residues: CASTLVRYTEAFF.